One and the same sample provided the 12 T cell receptor beta chains below, sequenced in a study of blood T cell repertoires in COVID-19. Only in-frame clones appear in the TCRdb table, and some are missing; sequencing was by immunoSEQ multiplex PCR. The sample has about 140,000 clones; 80% to 85% are singletons. The sequencing input was peripheral blood. These receptors all stem from a human donor in a cohort sampled during active COVID-19.

V and J are TRBV10-3 and TRBJ2-7, with no clear D. Between the trimmed V and J ends, which lost 0 bases and 3 bases, there was a span of 6 bases. CDR3 length: 13 amino acids. Germline lookup yields CDR1 ENHRY and CDR2 SYGVKD. The CDR3 DNA reads as TGTGCCATCAGTGAGTCGGCTTACTACGAGCAGTACTTC. Translated: CAISESAYYEQYF.

V usage is TRBV19 and J usage is TRBJ1-5, with a tentative D call TRBD1 (6 bases). The V gene's germline CDR1 is LNHDA and CDR2 SQIVND (reference sequence). The CDR3 is 18 residues long. V lost 4 bases and J lost 2, with 21 bases in between. CDR3 DNA: TGTGCCAGTAGTACCTTAAGCTCACAGGGTAGTGGCAATCAGCCCCAGCATTTT. Translation gives CASSTLSSQGSGNQPQHF.

The chain employs TRBV27 and TRBJ1-6; TRBD1 matches 10 bases. The V gene end was trimmed by 3 bases and the J gene end by 1 base; junction bases not matched to a gene: 6. Germline CDR1 MNHEY, CDR2 SMNVEV (reference sequence). CDR3 length: 18 residues. The DNA for the CDR3 is TGTGCCAGCAGTTTCGGGACAGGGGTCAAGTCCTATAATTCACCCCTCCACTTT. It translates to CASSFGTGVKSYNSPLHF.

The rearrangement uses TRBV2 and TRBJ2-7; 7 bases map to TRBD2. Germline V lookup: CDR1 SNHLY, CDR2 FYNNEI. V shed 0 bases, J shed 6 bases, and the junction held 5 bases outside the gene matches. The CDR3 runs 14 residues. CDR3 region: CASSEARGGAEQYF. The DNA of the CDR3 is TGTGCCAGCAGTGAAGCCCGGGGAGGGGCCGAGCAGTACTTC.

The chain links TRBV3-1 (or the pseudogene TRBV3-2) to TRBJ1-2, with TRBD1 identical over 10 bases. CDR1 and CDR2 from the germline V gene are LGHDT and YNNKEL (reference sequence). V shed 6 bases and J 4 bases; nucleotides not matched to a gene: 5. This CDR3 is 14 amino acids long. The CDR3 here is CASRHGQGVYGYTF. CDR3 in DNA: TGTGCCAGCAGACACGGACAGGGGGTCTATGGCTACACCTTC.

This CDR3 reads CASSEGFTEAFF. In nucleotides, the CDR3 is TGTGCCAGCAGCGAGGGGTTCACTGAAGCTTTCTTT. V gene TRBV9 combines with J gene TRBJ1-1, with a possible D match to TRBD1 (5 bases). The CDR3 has 12 amino acids. Trimming pared 3 bases from V and 4 bases from J, leaving 7 bases between. CDR1 and CDR2 from the germline V gene are SGDLS and YYNGEE. Filled out from reference TRBV9 and TRBJ1-1, the complete variable domain reads DSGVTQTPKHLITATGQRVTLRCSPRSGDLSVYWYQQSLDQGLQFLIQYYNGEERAKGNILERFSAQQFPDLHSELNLSSLELGDSALYFCASSEGFTEAFFGQGTRLTVV.

A remark on this clone: The same CDR3 is also encoded by other DNA sequences in this sample. The rearrangement joins TRBV29-1 to TRBJ2-3, with D perhaps matching TRBD1 (6 bases). CDR3 length: 12 residues. Germline CDR1 reads SQVTM; CDR2 reads ANQGSEA. Trimming shortened V by 2 bases and J by 3 bases, and 6 bases separated the two germline ends. The CDR3 is CSVERGTDTQYF. CDR3 nucleotides: TGCAGCGTTGAAAGGGGGACAGATACGCAGTATTTT.

V usage is TRBV11-2 and J usage is TRBJ2-5; 10 positions match TRBD2. The germline CDR1 and CDR2 sequences are SGHAT and FQNNGV. V shed 3 bases and J 3 bases; nucleotides not matched to a gene: 4. This CDR3 spans 15 amino acids. Here the CDR3 reads CASSFRLAGEETQYF. In DNA form, the CDR3 reads TGTGCCAGCAGCTTTCGCCTAGCGGGAGAAGAGACCCAGTACTTC.

The V and J genes are TRBV10-3 and TRBJ2-2; 8 bases agree with TRBD1. CDR3 length: 18 amino acids. V lost 3 bases, J lost 0 bases, and 9 bases stayed unmatched. CDR1 and CDR2 from the germline V gene are ENHRY and SYGVKD. The CDR3 sequence: CAISEGAGTGANTGELFF. DNA for the CDR3: TGTGCCATCAGTGAAGGTGCGGGGACAGGAGCGAACACCGGGGAGCTGTTTTTT.

This clone was seen at least ten times. The chain carries TRBV7-2 and TRBJ2-4; 8 nucleotides agree with TRBD2. The CDR3 extends over 16 amino acids. J gave up 3 bases and V 5 bases, and 9 bases lay outside the gene matches. Germline CDR1 SGHTA, CDR2 FQGNSA. The CDR3 loop reads CASSPITGGSKNIQYF. CDR3 DNA: TGTGCCAGCAGCCCAATAACGGGGGGGAGCAAAAACATTCAGTACTTC.

The chain has TRBV2 and TRBJ2-7; 10 positions agree with TRBD1. Germline trimming cut 4 bases from V and 6 bases from J; bases unmatched to any gene: 9. This CDR3 is built from 15 residues. CDR1 is SNHLY, CDR2 FYNNEI, per germline. This CDR3 reads CASSVLGTGVGEQYF. The CDR3 DNA is TGTGCCAGCAGTGTCTTGGGGACAGGGGTCGGCGAGCAGTACTTC.

V and J are TRBV19 and TRBJ1-1, with 10 nucleotides matching TRBD1. The CDR3 is 16 amino acids. CDR1 is LNHDA and CDR2 is SQIVND in the germline V gene (reference sequence). Trimming at V came to 5 bases and at J to 7 bases, leaving 13 bases not matched to a gene. The chain's CDR3 is CASSPRDRGVIGEAFF. The CDR3, as DNA: TGTGCCAGTAGTCCCCGGGACAGGGGCGTGATAGGTGAAGCTTTCTTT.